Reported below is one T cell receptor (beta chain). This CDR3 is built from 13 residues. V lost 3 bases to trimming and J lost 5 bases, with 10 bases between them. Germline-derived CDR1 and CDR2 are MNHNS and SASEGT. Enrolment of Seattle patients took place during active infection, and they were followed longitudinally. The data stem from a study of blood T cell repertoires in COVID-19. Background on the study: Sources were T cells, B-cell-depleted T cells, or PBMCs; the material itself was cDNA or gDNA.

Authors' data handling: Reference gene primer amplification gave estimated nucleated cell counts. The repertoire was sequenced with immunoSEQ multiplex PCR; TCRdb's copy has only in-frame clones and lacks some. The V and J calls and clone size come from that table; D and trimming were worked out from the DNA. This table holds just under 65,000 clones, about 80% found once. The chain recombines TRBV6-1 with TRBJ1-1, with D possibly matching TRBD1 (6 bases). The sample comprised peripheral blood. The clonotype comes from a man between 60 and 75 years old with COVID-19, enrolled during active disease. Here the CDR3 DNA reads TGTGCCAGCAGTGACGCAACAGGGACTGAAGCTTTCTTT. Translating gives CASSDATGTEAFF.